One sample yielded the 25 T cell receptor beta chains listed below, sequenced in a study of response to subunit inactivated influenza vaccine. TCRdb independently ran MiXCR on the RT-PCR reads; one entry per CDR3 protein. The data contain roughly 500,000 distinct CDR3 sequences, 15% to 20% of them singletons. Sample: CD4+ T cells sorted from PBMCs, taken less than 30 months after vaccination. These receptors all stem from a man between 45 and 75 years old who received an inactivated influenza vaccine.

By frequency in the sample, this clonotype is medium-sized. The J gene is TRBJ2-5, the V gene TRBV20-1; D gene unclear. In germline, CDR1 is DFQATT, CDR2 SNEGSKA (reference sequence). Trimming left V 3 bases short and J 4 bases short, with 9 bases between. This CDR3 has 12 residues. The CDR3 sequence: CSARIWAETQYF. As DNA, the CDR3 is TGCAGTGCTAGGATCTGGGCAGAGACCCAGTACTTC.

This chain joins TRBV12-3 or TRBV12-4 and TRBJ1-2, with D unclear. The CDR3 is 15 residues long. Trimming shortened V by 2 bases and J by 3 bases, and 13 bases separated the two germline ends. The CDR3 region has the DNA TGTGCCAGCAGTTTATGGTACCTGAGCGACTATGGCTACACCTTC. Its protein product is CASSLWYLSDYGYTF.

This clonotype appeared many times. The gene calls are TRBV7-2 and TRBJ2-5; TRBD2 aligns across 12 bases. The CDR3 length is 15 residues. The ends lost 5 bases at V and 4 bases at J; junction bases unmatched: 5. In germline, CDR1 is SGHTA, CDR2 FQGNSA. The CDR3 nucleotides are TGTGCCAGCAGCCGACCGGGACTAGCGGGAGAGACCCAGTACTTC. Translated, it gives CASSRPGLAGETQYF.

This clonotype came up a few times. This sequence joins TRBV27 and TRBJ1-2; D perhaps matches TRBD1 (5 bases). The CDR3 covers 13 residues. Trimming cost V 6 bases and J 2 bases, with 10 bases left between them. Per germline, CDR1 MNHEY and CDR2 SMNVEV (reference sequence). CDR3 amino acids: CASRGPGNYGYTF. CDR3 DNA: TGTGCCAGCAGGGGGCCTGGAAACTATGGCTACACCTTC.

V usage is TRBV18 and J usage is TRBJ2-7, with D uncertain. Germline V gene lookup returns CDR1 KGHSH and CDR2 LQKENI. CDR3 size: 14 residues. The germline V and J ends were trimmed by 3 bases and 7 bases, with 16 bases remaining between them. CDR3 DNA sequence: TGTGCCAGCTCACCCACCGCTGCCTCGAGGGAGCAGTACTTC. Protein sequence: CASSPTAASREQYF.

The genes are TRBV3-1 and TRBJ1-1; D gene uncertain. CDR1 LGHDT and CDR2 YNNKEL come from the germline V gene (reference sequence). V was pared by 3 bases and J by 11 bases, with 16 bases between. This CDR3 is 13 amino acids long. The CDR3 DNA reads as TGTGCCAGCAGCCACGGACGGATAGGACGGGCTTTCTTT. This translates into CASSHGRIGRAFF.

This chain links TRBV27 with TRBJ2-3; tentative D call: TRBD1 (5 bases). This CDR3 is built from 12 residues. Germline V lookup: CDR1 MNHEY, CDR2 SMNVEV (reference sequence). The V end lost 5 bases, the J end lost 7 bases, and 10 bases lay between the germline ends. The CDR3 DNA reads TGTGCCAGCAGTACCCAGGGAAATACGCAGTATTTT. Protein: CASSTQGNTQYF.

This clonotype was counted many times. This sequence joins TRBV5-1 and TRBJ2-7; TRBD1 matches 8 bases. CDR3 length equals 13 residues. Germline CDR1 and CDR2: SGHRS and YFSETQ. V shed 4 bases and J 4 bases; nucleotides not matched to a gene: 4. Here the CDR3 DNA reads TGCGCCAGCAGCGTGGGACAGGATTACGAGCAGTACTTC. Protein product: CASSVGQDYEQYF.

The V gene is TRBV5-1, the J gene TRBJ2-5, with D hard to call. V was trimmed by 4 bases and J by 0 bases, leaving 10 bases between them. CDR1 and CDR2 from the germline V gene are SGHRS and YFSETQ. CDR3 length: 14 amino acids. Here the CDR3 reads CASSPQTYQETQYF. The CDR3 DNA reads TGCGCCAGCAGCCCCCAGACGTACCAAGAGACCCAGTACTTC.

The chain links TRBV12-3 or TRBV12-4 to TRBJ1-5, with D tentatively TRBD1 (5 bases). The CDR3 has 17 amino acids. Deletions cut 0 bases from V and 1 base from J, with 13 bases between. The CDR3 loop is CASSLAPPGSSNQPQHF. Written as DNA, the CDR3 is TGTGCCAGCAGTTTAGCCCCCCCAGGGTCGAGCAATCAGCCCCAGCATTTT.

V and J are TRBV27 and TRBJ1-6; the D gene is possibly TRBD1 (5 bases). V was pared by 6 bases and J by 7 bases, with 7 bases between. This CDR3 is 12 amino acids long. Germline-derived CDR1 and CDR2 are MNHEY and SMNVEV (reference sequence). The CDR3 loop reads CASRQANSPLHF. The CDR3 coding sequence is TGTGCCAGCAGACAGGCGAATTCACCCCTCCACTTT.

V and J are TRBV6-1 and TRBJ2-2; D possibly corresponds to TRBD2 (5 bases). The CDR3 extends over 14 amino acids. Germline lookup yields CDR1 MNHNS and CDR2 SASEGT. The V end was cut by 10 bases, the J end by 6 bases, with 18 bases between. The CDR3 DNA reads TGTGCCACCTACCCGAGGGCCCGCTCCGGGGAGCTGTTTTTT. Encoded protein: CATYPRARSGELFF.

This clonotype appeared a few times. This chain joins TRBV20-1 and TRBJ2-5; TRBD2 aligns across 15 bases. The CDR3 is made up of 15 amino acids. The V segment lost 4 bases and the J segment 4 bases; nucleotides outside the gene matches: 4. The germline V gene has CDR1 DFQATT and CDR2 SNEGSKA (reference sequence). DNA of the CDR3: TGCAGTGCTACGGGACTAGCGGGAGGTGGAGAGACCCAGTACTTC. As protein: CSATGLAGGGETQYF.

This clonotype was detected a few times. One end of the junction varies from germline; a read error may be responsible. This chain connects TRBV12-3 or TRBV12-4 to TRBJ2-1; no reliable D call. The CDR3 has 11 residues. CDR3 DNA sequence: TGTGCCTGCAGTTTCGCCAATGAGCAGTTCTTC. It codes for CACSFANEQFF.

In this sample, this clonotype turned up many times. The rearrangement uses TRBV5-1 and TRBJ2-7; 8 bases agree with TRBD1. The V gene's germline CDR1 is SGHRS and CDR2 YFSETQ. This CDR3 spans 13 amino acids. Trimming cost V 5 bases and J 0 bases; bases outside gene matches: 1. The CDR3 DNA reads as TGCGCCAGCAGAGGGACAGGCTCCTACGAGCAGTACTTC. Translating gives CASRGTGSYEQYF.

This clonotype was recorded many times. The chain couples TRBV3-1 to TRBJ2-5; TRBD2 agrees at 9 bases. V shed 4 bases and J 4 bases; nucleotides not matched to a gene: 10. The CDR3 loop spans 16 amino acids. Germline assignment: CDR1 LGHDT and CDR2 YNNKEL (reference sequence). DNA for the CDR3: TGTGCCAGCAGCCCTCGACAGAAACTAGCGGGAGAGACCCAGTACTTC. Translated: CASSPRQKLAGETQYF.

V usage is TRBV6-1 and J usage is TRBJ1-1; D not certain. The germline V gene has CDR1 MNHNS and CDR2 SASEGT. V was cut by 4 bases and J by 1 base, with 7 bases left in between. CDR3 length: 13 residues. CDR3 region: CASSALTNTEAFF. In DNA, the CDR3 is TGTGCCAGCAGTGCACTTACGAACACTGAAGCTTTCTTT.

Only a few counts were recorded for this clonotype. V gene TRBV2 combines with J gene TRBJ2-1, with TRBD2 matching 13 bases. From germline, CDR1 is SNHLY and CDR2 FYNNEI. With 6 bases clipped from V and 9 bases from J, the junction kept 5 bases outside the gene matches. This CDR3 is built from 14 residues. CDR3 coding DNA: TGTGCCAGCAGAGGGACTAGCGGGAAGGTTGAGCAGTTCTTC. This sequence encodes CASRGTSGKVEQFF.

The chain's CDR3 is CASSYSRTAPDEKLFF. CDR3 sequence (DNA): TGTGCCAGCAGTTACTCGCGGACGGCTCCGGATGAAAAACTGTTTTTT. This sequence joins TRBV6-2 or TRBV6-3 and TRBJ1-4, with D unclear. Trimming cost V 0 bases and J 6 bases, with 14 bases left between them. The CDR3 has 16 residues. Germline CDR1 is MNHEY and CDR2 is SVGEGT.

The CDR3 reads CASSPQGSGDTQYF. The CDR3 DNA is TGCGCCAGCAGCCCACAGGGGTCGGGAGATACGCAGTATTTT. The V gene is TRBV5-1, the J gene TRBJ2-3, with TRBD1 matching over 7 bases. The length of the CDR3 is 14 residues. Germline trimming cut 4 bases from V and 5 bases from J; bases unmatched to any gene: 7. Germline-derived CDR1 and CDR2 are SGHRS and YFSETQ.

The chain carries TRBV15 and TRBJ2-5; D may be TRBD1 (5 bases). The CDR3 runs 14 residues. V shed 6 bases and J shed 2 bases, with 13 bases lying between them. Germline CDR1 and CDR2: LNHNV and YYDKDF (reference sequence). In DNA form, the CDR3 reads TGTGCCACCAGTCAAGGACATATACAAGAGACCCAGTACTTC. The encoded protein is CATSQGHIQETQYF. The variable domain in full, with the rest retrieved from reference TRBV15 and TRBJ2-5, is DAMVIQNPRYQVTQFGKPVTLSCSQTLNHNVMYWYQQKSSQAPKLLFHYYDKDFNNEADTPDNFQSRRPNTSFCFLDIRSPGLGDTAMYLCATSQGHIQETQYFGPGTRLLVL.

The chain combines TRBV24-1 with TRBJ1-5; 7 bases are a match to TRBD1. Germline trimming cut 7 bases from V and 4 bases from J; bases unmatched to any gene: 15. The V gene's germline CDR1 is KGHDR and CDR2 SFDVKD. The CDR3 has 17 amino acids. The CDR3 coding sequence is TGTGCCACCAGGAGCAGAAGAGGACAGGACCAGAATCAGCCCCAGCATTTT. Residues: CATRSRRGQDQNQPQHF.

With respect to this clonotype: At one end, the junction sequence differs from germline, possibly due to a read error. This rearrangement joins TRBV3-1 to TRBJ2-2; 8 bases align to TRBD1. Germline V gene data show CDR1 as LGHDT and CDR2 as YNNKEL (reference sequence). The CDR3 sequence is 16 residues long. The CDR3 sequence: CASSKKQGVNTGELLF. CDR3 bases: TGTGCCAGCAGCAAGAAACAGGGGGTTAATACCGGGGAGCTGTTATTT.

This clonotype was found a few times. The V gene is TRBV28, the J gene TRBJ1-2; possibly TRBD1 for D (6 bases). Trimming pared 4 bases from V and 0 bases from J, leaving 12 bases between. Germline V gene sequence: CDR1 MDHEN, CDR2 SYDVKM. The CDR3 runs to 15 residues. In DNA form, the CDR3 reads TGTGCCAGCAGTTCCCCAGGGGAAACTAACTATGGCTACACCTTC. It specifies CASSSPGETNYGYTF.

This clonotype was seen more than once but under ten times. J is TRBJ2-7 and V is TRBV4-3; 8 nucleotides match TRBD1. The CDR3 has 15 amino acids. The J segment lost 0 bases and the V segment lost 2 bases, leaving 3 bases of the junction unmatched. CDR1 LGHNA and CDR2 YSLEER come from the germline V gene. The CDR3 protein is CASSQQTGDSYEQYF. CDR3 bases: TGCGCCAGCAGCCAACAGACAGGGGACTCCTACGAGCAGTACTTC.